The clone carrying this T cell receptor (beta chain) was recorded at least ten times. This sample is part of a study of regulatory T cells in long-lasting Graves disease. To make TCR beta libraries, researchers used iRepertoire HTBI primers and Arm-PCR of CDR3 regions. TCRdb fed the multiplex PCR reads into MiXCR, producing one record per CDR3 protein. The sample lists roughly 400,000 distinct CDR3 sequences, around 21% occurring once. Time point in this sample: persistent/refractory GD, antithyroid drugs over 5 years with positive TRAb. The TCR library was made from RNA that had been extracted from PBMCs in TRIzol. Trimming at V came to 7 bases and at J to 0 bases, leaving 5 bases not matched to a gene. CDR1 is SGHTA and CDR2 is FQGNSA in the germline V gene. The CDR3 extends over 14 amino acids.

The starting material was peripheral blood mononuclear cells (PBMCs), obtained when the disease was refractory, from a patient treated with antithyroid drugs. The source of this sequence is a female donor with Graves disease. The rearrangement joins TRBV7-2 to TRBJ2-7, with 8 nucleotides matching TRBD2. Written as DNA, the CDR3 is TGTGCCAGCAAGCCCGCGGGGGGCTCCTACGAGCAGTACTTC. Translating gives CASKPAGGSYEQYF.